This TCR beta chain was identified during a study of blood T cell repertoires in COVID-19. The germline CDR1 and CDR2 sequences are SGHDT and YYEEEE. V was trimmed by 1 base and J by 4 bases, leaving 18 bases between them. The CDR3 extends over 17 amino acids. Method: immunoSEQ multiplex PCR; TCRdb's copy keeps in-frame clones and lacks some. Here the sample spans about 200,000 clones, 86% being singletons. The sequencing sample was made of peripheral blood. The receptor was isolated from a man aged 45-60 years with acute or convalescent COVID-19. This chain links TRBV5-6 with TRBJ1-5; D possibly corresponds to TRBD1 (5 bases). The CDR3 reads CASSLRAGPLGNQPQHF. CDR3 DNA sequence: TGTGCCAGCAGCTTGAGGGCAGGGCCATTAGGAAATCAGCCCCAGCATTTT.